The 6 T cell receptor beta chains presented below share a single source sample, sequenced in a study of response to subunit inactivated influenza vaccine. TCRdb re-called the RT-PCR reads through MiXCR, storing one row per CDR3 protein. The sample consists of about 500,000 distinct CDR3 sequences, 7.2% of them appearing once. Sample: PBMCs from blood, taken around 2 years after vaccination. The receptors derive from a man aged 50-75 years who received an inactivated influenza vaccine.

The chain carries TRBV30 and TRBJ2-5; D uncertain. Germline CDR1 and CDR2: GTSNPN and SVGIG (reference sequence). The CDR3 sequence is 11 residues long. V shed 3 bases and J shed 5 bases, with 7 bases lying between them. The CDR3 DNA sequence: TGTGCCTGGAGCCGCGCGGAGACCCAGTACTTC. Protein sequence: CAWSRAETQYF.

This clonotype was counted between two and nine times. The V call is TRBV4-1, the J call TRBJ1-1; the match to TRBD1 covers 10 bases. Per the germline V gene, CDR1 is MGHRA and CDR2 is YSYEKL. The CDR3 covers 16 residues. J gave up 1 base and V 2 bases, and 4 bases lay outside the gene matches. For the CDR3, the DNA is TGCGCCAGCAGCCAAACGACAGGGGGCCCGAACACTGAAGCTTTCTTT. Translation: CASSQTTGGPNTEAFF.

This clonotype was counted between two and nine times. CDR3 sequence: CSARQASSYEQYF. In nucleotides, the CDR3 is TGCAGTGCTAGACAGGCGAGCTCCTACGAGCAGTACTTC. This chain links TRBV20-1 with TRBJ2-7; unclear D gene. CDR3 length: 13 residues. V shed 2 bases and J shed 0 bases, with 8 bases lying between them. Germline V lookup: CDR1 DFQATT, CDR2 SNEGSKA (reference sequence).

The V call is TRBV5-1, the J call TRBJ2-3, with D perhaps TRBD2 (6 bases). The germline V and J ends were trimmed by 4 bases and 0 bases, with 12 bases remaining between them. The CDR3 extends over 15 amino acids. CDR1 and CDR2 (germline): SGHRS, YFSETQ. CDR3 nucleotide sequence: TGCGCCAGCAGCCGAATTAGCGGAAGCACAGATACGCAGTATTTT. As protein: CASSRISGSTDTQYF.

This chain joins TRBV3-1 and TRBJ2-7; possibly TRBD2 for D (6 bases). The CDR3 sequence is 13 residues long. Germline CDR1 reads LGHDT; CDR2 reads YNNKEL (reference sequence). Between the trimmed V and J ends, which lost 3 bases and 4 bases, there was a span of 10 bases. The DNA of the CDR3 is TGTGCCAGCAGCCACAGCGGAGGGTACGAGCAGTACTTC. Its protein product is CASSHSGGYEQYF.

This clonotype was seen more than once but under ten times. This chain connects TRBV7-2 to TRBJ2-1; 10 nucleotides align to TRBD2. Per the germline V gene, CDR1 is SGHTA and CDR2 is FQGNSA. The CDR3 totals 15 residues. V trimming: 4 bases; J trimming: 2 bases; junction bases outside the gene matches: 2. CDR3 DNA: TGTGCCAGCAGCTCGGGACTAGCGCCCTACAATGAGCAGTTCTTC. Translation: CASSSGLAPYNEQFF.